This note documents a single TCR beta chain sequence. Antigen specificity is unknown. These data originate in a study of T cell responses to AZD1222 COVID-19 vaccine. Study-wide findings and caveats: At 160-218 and 743-854, vaccine-associated CD4 TCRs were dominant, and they spanned spike. Donors, mostly white British, included more females; clonal diversity was possibly underestimated. Repertoires were collected only later (after the peak T cell response had occurred).

TCRdb's table, derived via immunoSEQ multiplex PCR, lists solely in-frame clones and lacks some. The table lists more than 150,000 clones, 88% of them singletons. V was clipped by 6 bases and J by 4 bases, with 10 bases between them. Looked up from germline, CDR1 is MDHEN and CDR2 is SYDVKM. The CDR3 has 12 residues. The sample here was peripheral blood, taken on day 0 of AZD1222 vaccination. V usage is TRBV28 and J usage is TRBJ2-7; tentatively, D is TRBD1 (5 bases). This receptor was taken from an adult in good health. CDR3 loop: CASSTDRYEQYF. CDR3 DNA: TGTGCCAGCAGCACAGACAGATACGAGCAGTACTTC.